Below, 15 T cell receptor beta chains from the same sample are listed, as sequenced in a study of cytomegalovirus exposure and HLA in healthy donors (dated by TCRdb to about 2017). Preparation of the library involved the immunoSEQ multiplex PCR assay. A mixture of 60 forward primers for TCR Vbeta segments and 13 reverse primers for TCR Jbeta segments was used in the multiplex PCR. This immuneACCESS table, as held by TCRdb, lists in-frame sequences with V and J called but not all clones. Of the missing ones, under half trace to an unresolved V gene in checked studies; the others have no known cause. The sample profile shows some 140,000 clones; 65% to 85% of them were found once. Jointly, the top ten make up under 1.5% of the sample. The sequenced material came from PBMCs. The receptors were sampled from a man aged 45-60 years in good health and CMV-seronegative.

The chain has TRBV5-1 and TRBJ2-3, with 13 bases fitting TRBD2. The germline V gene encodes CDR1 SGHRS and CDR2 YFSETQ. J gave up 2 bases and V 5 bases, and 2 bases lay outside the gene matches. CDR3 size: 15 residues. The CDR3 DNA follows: TGCGCCAGCAGTGGACTAGCGGGAGTCACAGATACGCAGTATTTT. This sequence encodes CASSGLAGVTDTQYF.

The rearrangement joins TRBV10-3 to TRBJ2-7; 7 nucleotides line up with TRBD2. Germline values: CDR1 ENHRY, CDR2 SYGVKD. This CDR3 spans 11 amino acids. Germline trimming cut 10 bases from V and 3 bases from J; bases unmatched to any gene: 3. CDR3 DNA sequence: TGTGCCACCTCTAGCGGCTACGAGCAGTACTTC. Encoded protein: CATSSGYEQYF.

The CDR3 coding sequence is TGCGCCAGCACGACAGGGTGGGACGGCGGGGAGCTGTTTTTT. Translating gives CASTTGWDGGELFF. The J gene is TRBJ2-2, the V gene TRBV5-1; TRBD1 matches at 7 bases. J gave up 7 bases and V 6 bases, and 9 bases lay outside the gene matches. This CDR3 spans 14 amino acids. Germline values: CDR1 SGHRS, CDR2 YFSETQ.

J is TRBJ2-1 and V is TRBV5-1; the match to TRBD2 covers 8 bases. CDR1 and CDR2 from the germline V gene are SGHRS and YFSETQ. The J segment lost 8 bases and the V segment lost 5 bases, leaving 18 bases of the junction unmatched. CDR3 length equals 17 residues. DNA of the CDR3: TGCGCCAGCAGTTCCGGACTAGCACCCTCAGGGCTTGATGAGCAGTTCTTC. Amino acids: CASSSGLAPSGLDEQFF.

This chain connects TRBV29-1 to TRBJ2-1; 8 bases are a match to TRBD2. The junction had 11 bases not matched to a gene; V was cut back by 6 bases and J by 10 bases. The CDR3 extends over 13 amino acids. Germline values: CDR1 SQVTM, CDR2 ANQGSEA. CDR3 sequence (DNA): TGCAGCGTGGAAACTAGCGGAGGGGGAGAGCAGTTCTTC. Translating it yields CSVETSGGGEQFF.

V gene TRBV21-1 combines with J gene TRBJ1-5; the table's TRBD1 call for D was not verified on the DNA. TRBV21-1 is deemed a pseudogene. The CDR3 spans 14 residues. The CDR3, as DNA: TGTGCCAGCAGCAAAAGAAGGGGGAATCAGCCCCAGCATTTT. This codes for CASSKRRGNQPQHF.

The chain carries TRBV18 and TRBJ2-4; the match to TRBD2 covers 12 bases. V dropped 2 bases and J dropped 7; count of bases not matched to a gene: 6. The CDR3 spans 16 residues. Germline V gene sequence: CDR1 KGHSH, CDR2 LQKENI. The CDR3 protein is CASSPSSGRAGNIQYF. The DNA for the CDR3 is TGTGCCAGCTCACCATCTAGCGGGAGGGCCGGGAACATTCAGTACTTC.

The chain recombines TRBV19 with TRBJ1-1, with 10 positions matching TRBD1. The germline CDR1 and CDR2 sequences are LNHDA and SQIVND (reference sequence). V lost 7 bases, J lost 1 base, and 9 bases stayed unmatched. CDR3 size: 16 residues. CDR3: CASTGTGAAENTEAFF. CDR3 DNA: TGTGCCAGTACCGGGACAGGGGCCGCCGAGAACACTGAAGCTTTCTTT.

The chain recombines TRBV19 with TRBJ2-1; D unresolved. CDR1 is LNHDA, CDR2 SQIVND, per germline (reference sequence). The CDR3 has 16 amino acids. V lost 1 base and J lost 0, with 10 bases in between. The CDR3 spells CASSIAWASSYNEQFF. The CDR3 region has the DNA TGTGCCAGTAGTATAGCTTGGGCGAGCTCCTACAATGAGCAGTTCTTC.

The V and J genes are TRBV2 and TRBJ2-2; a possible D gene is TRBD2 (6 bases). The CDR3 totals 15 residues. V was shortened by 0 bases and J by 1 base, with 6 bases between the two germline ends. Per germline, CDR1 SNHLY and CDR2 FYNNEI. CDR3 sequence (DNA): TGTGCCAGCAGTGAAGCGGGACTGAACACCGGGGAGCTGTTTTTT. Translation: CASSEAGLNTGELFF.

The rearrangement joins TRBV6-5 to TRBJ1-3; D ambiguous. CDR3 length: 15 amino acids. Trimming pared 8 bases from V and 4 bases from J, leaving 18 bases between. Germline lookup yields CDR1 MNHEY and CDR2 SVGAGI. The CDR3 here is CASSSRRGPGNTIYF. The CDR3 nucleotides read TGTGCCAGCTCTTCGCGGAGAGGGCCCGGAAACACCATATATTTT.

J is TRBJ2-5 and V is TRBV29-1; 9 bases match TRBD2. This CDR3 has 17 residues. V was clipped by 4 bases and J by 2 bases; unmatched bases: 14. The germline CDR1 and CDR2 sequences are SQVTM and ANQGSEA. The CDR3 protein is CSVVNRGGASFQETQYF. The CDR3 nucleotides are TGCAGCGTTGTGAATCGCGGGGGGGCAAGTTTTCAAGAGACCCAGTACTTC.

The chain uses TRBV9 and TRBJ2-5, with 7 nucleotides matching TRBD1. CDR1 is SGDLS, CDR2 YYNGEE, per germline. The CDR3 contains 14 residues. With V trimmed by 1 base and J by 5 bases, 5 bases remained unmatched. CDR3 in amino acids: CASSVTGAMETQYF. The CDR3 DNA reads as TGTGCCAGCAGCGTAACAGGGGCCATGGAGACCCAGTACTTC.

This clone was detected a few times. CDR3 in DNA: TGCGCCAGCAGCTTATCGGAGCCTAGCACAGATACGCAGTATTTT. Protein sequence: CASSLSEPSTDTQYF. The chain is built from TRBV5-1 and TRBJ2-3; D is unclear. This CDR3 has 15 amino acids. CDR1 is SGHRS, CDR2 YFSETQ, per germline. V was pared by 2 bases and J by 0 bases, with 10 bases between. The full variable domain, completed using reference TRBV5-1 and TRBJ2-3, is KAGVTQTPRYLIKTRGQQVTLSCSPISGHRSVSWYQQTPGQGLQFLFEYFSETQRNKGNFPGRFSGRQFSNSRSEMNVSTLELGDSALYLCASSLSEPSTDTQYFGPGTRLTVL.

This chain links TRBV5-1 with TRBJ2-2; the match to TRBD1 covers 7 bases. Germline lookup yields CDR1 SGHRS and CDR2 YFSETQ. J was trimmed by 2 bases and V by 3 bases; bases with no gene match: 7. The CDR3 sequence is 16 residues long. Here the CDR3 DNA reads TGCGCCAGCAGCTCCAAGACAGGGTTAAACACCGGGGAGCTGTTTTTT. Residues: CASSSKTGLNTGELFF. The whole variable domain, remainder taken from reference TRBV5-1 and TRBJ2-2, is KAGVTQTPRYLIKTRGQQVTLSCSPISGHRSVSWYQQTPGQGLQFLFEYFSETQRNKGNFPGRFSGRQFSNSRSEMNVSTLELGDSALYLCASSSKTGLNTGELFFGEGSRLTVL.